Included here is one T cell receptor beta chain sequence, with context. The antigen is not known. The data were obtained in a study of tumor-infiltrating lymphocytes in localized non-small cell lung cancer. Study outcomes and limitations: Each assay used a separate piece of the same tissue.

Profiled with immunoSEQ multiplex PCR; TCRdb holds only in-frame clones, not every one. The sample consists of roughly 10,000 clones, around 76% of them appearing once. V lost 3 bases and J 6 bases, leaving 12 bases between the germline ends. There are 14 residues in the CDR3. Germline assignment: CDR1 MDHEN and CDR2 SYDVKM. The chain recombines TRBV28 with TRBJ2-1, with D perhaps TRBD2 (6 bases). The sample consisted of uninvolved lung tissue not adjacent to the tumor. The receptor was derived from a human donor with non-small cell lung cancer. In nucleotides, the CDR3 is TGTGCCAGCAGTTTTGGGACTCCAATCAATGAGCAGTTCTTC. This translates into CASSFGTPINEQFF.